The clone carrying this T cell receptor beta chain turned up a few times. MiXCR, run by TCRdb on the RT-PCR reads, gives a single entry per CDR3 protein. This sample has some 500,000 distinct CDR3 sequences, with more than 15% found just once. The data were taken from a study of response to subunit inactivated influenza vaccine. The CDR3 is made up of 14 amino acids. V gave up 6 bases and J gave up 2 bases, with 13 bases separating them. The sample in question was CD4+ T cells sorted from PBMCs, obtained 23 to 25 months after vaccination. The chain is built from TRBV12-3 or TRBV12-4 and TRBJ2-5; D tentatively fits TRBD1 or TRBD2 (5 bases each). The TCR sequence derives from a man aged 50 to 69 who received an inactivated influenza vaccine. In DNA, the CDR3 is TGTGCCAGCAGGACCGGGACCTCGCAAGAGACCCAGTACTTC. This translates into CASRTGTSQETQYF.